This T cell receptor (beta chain) came from a study of blood T cell repertoires in COVID-19. Study-wide background: Sources were T cells, B-cell-depleted T cells, or PBMCs; the material itself was cDNA or gDNA.

Participant age was roughly 18 to 90 years, and participants resided in fewer than 30 US areas. Which cohort a participant joined came from the clinical history participants gave. Germline V lookup: CDR1 LGHNA, CDR2 YNFKEQ. The CDR3 is 20 residues long. V lost 5 bases, J lost 0 bases, and 17 bases stayed unmatched. How the authors handled the data: Reference gene primer amplification yielded estimated nucleated cell counts. Profiling relied on immunoSEQ multiplex PCR, and the TCRdb table lists in-frame clones only, not all of them. The V and J calls and clone size are taken from that table; D and trimming were inferred from the DNA. Found here are 150,000 to 200,000 clones, approximately 80% of them singletons; the top ten hold roughly 15%.

This chain links TRBV4-2 with TRBJ2-1, with 9 bases identical to TRBD2. The clonotype was recovered from a man aged 50-60 years who had recovered from COVID-19. Sequenced sample: PBMCs or T cells enriched from blood (not recorded which). The CDR3 DNA reads as TGTGCCAGCAGCTTTTGCCGACTAGCGGTCTTACCGAGCTCCTACAATGAGCAGTTCTTC. Protein product: CASSFCRLAVLPSSYNEQFF.